The subject of this entry is one TCR beta chain. These data come from a study of cytomegalovirus exposure and HLA in healthy donors. Background on the study: Earlier, 100 million or so unique TCR beta sequences were recovered from around 200 million T cells by an analysis.

PCR primers comprised 60 Vbeta and 13 Jbeta primers. Libraries were prepared by immunoSEQ multiplex PCR; TCRdb keeps only in-frame clonotypes and omits some of them. Altogether fewer than 130,000 clones are present, about 80% being singletons, with the ten largest covering more than 4.5%. The CDR3 totals 13 residues. Germline CDR1 SGHTA, CDR2 FQGNSA. The specimen sequenced was PBMCs. The genes are TRBV7-2 and TRBJ2-5, with a tentative D call TRBD2 (5 bases). The J call could be wrong; TRBJ2-7 is a better fit for the DNA end. The TCR was taken from a female donor in good health and CMV-seropositive. DNA for the CDR3: TGTGCCAGCAGCTTAATTCTAGCCCACGAGCAGTACTTC. Protein: CASSLILAHEQYF.